This TCR beta chain was observed in a study of T cells in Graves' hyperthyroidism and ophthalmopathy. Broader study findings: Appearing also in blood were most of the thyroid clonotypes expanded above 0.001. Stable hyperthyroidism was told apart from ophthalmopathy by a model built on 13 V-J features.

With 6 bases removed from V and 3 bases from J, the gap between germline ends came to 12 bases. The CDR3 runs 13 residues. In germline, CDR1 is DFQATT, CDR2 SNEGSKA (reference sequence). Researchers took RNA transcripts and amplified the TCR beta CDR3 regions from them. Researchers ran a first-round RT-PCR on the TCR CDR3 using the HTBI primer set. TCRdb re-derived calls from the multiplex PCR reads in MiXCR, one entry per CDR3 protein. The table lists 300,000 to 500,000 distinct CDR3 sequences, over 12% of them singletons. Individuals with ophthalmopathy presented a Clinical Activity Score of at least 3, a NOSPECS grade of at least 4 and a duration under 3 months. Patients were excluded because of uncontrolled infection, other autoimmune disease, pregnancy or lactation. This clonotype has a count of ten or more. Antigen: not known.

The sequence was collected from a man between 50 and 59 years old with Graves' ophthalmopathy. The J gene is TRBJ1-5, the V gene TRBV20-1; perhaps TRBD1 as D (5 bases). Source material: blood. The CDR3, as DNA: TGCAGTGCGAGTCAGGGTCCCAATCAGCCCCAGCATTTT. This sequence encodes CSASQGPNQPQHF.